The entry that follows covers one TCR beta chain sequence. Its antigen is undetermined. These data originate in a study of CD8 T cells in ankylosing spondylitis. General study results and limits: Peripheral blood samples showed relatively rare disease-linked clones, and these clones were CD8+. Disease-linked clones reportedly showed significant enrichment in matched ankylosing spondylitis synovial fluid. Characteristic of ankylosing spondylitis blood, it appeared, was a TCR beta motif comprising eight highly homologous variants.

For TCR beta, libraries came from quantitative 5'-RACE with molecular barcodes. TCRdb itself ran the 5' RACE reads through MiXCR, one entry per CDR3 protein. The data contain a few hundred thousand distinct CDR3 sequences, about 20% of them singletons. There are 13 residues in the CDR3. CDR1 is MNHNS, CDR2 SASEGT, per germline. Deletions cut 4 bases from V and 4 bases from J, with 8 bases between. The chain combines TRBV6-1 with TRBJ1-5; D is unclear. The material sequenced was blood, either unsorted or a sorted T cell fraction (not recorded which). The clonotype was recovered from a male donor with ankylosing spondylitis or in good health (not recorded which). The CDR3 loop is CASSGRRNQPQHF. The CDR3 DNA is TGTGCCAGCAGTGGCAGGAGAAATCAGCCCCAGCATTTT.